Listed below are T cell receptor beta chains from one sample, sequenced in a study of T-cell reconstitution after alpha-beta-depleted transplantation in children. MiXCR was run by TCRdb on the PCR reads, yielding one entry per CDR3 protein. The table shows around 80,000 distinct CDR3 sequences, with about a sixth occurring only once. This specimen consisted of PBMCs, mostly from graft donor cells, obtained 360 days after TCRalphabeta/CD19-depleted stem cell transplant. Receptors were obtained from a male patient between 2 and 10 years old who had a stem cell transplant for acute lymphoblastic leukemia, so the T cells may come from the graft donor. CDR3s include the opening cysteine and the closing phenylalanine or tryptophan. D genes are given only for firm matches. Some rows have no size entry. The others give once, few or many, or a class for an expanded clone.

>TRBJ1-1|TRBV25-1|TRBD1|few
TGTGCCAGCAGTGGGACAGGGATCACTGAAGCTTTCTTT
CASSGTGITEAFF
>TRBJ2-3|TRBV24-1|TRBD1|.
TGTGCCACCAGTGATCCCCGGACAGGCCCCACGAATACGCAGTATTTT
CATSDPRTGPTNTQYF
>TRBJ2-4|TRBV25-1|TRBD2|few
TGTGCCAGCAGTGAACGGGGGGGGTCACTAGCCAAAAACATTCAGTACTTC
CASSERGGSLAKNIQYF
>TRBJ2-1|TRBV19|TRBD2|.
TGTGCCAGTAGTGCACTAGCGGGAAGGAGGGTATACAATGAGCAGTTCTTC
CASSALAGRRVYNEQFF
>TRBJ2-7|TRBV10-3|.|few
TGTGCCATCACCAGGGAGAGGGACTCCTACGAGCAGTACTTC
CAITRERDSYEQYF
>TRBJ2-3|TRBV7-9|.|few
TGTGCCAGCAGCTTGCGTGGGTCTAGCACAGATACGCAGTATTTT
CASSLRGSSTDTQYF
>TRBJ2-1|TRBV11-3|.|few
TGTGCCAGCAGCTATTTGTCCAGGGCATTGAACAATGAGCAGTTCTTC
CASSYLSRALNNEQFF
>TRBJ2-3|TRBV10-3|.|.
TGTGCCATCAGTGAGTTAAGAAGGGGCACAGATACGCAGTATTTT
CAISELRRGTDTQYF
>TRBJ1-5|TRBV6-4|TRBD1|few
TGTGCCAGCAGTACGACAGGGGGCGATCAGCCCCAGCATTTT
CASSTTGGDQPQHF
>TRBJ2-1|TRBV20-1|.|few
TGCAGTGCTACCAGGGCCTCTAGCTCCTACAATGAGCAGTTCTTC
CSATRASSSYNEQFF
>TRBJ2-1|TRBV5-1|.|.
TGCGCCAGCAGCTTGGGAATAGTCAATGAGCAGTTCTTC
CASSLGIVNEQFF
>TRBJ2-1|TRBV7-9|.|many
TGTGCCAGCAGCTTAGTGGGATGGCAGTTCTTC
CASSLVGWQFF
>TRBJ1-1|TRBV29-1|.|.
TGCAGCGAGTTGCGGAGAAACACTGAAGCTTTCTTT
CSELRRNTEAFF
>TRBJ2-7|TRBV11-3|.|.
TGTGCCAGCAGCCGGGGGCCCAGCTACGAGCAGTACTTC
CASSRGPSYEQYF
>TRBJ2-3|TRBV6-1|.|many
TGTGCCAGCAAGATAGGGGTGGGAGCAGATACGCAGTATTTT
CASKIGVGADTQYF
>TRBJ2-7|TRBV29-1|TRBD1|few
TGCAGCGTTTCACCCCCGGGACAGCCTACCTACGAGCAGTACTTC
CSVSPPGQPTYEQYF
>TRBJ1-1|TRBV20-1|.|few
TGCAGTGCTAGAGGGCAGGGGCCCCCTGAAGCTTTCTTT
CSARGQGPPEAFF
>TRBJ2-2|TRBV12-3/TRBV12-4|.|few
TGTGCCAGCACCTTAGGGGCCACCGGGGAGCTGTTTTTT
CASTLGATGELFF
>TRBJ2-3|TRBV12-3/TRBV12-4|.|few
TGTGCCAGCCAGGGGCAGAGCACAGATACGCAGTATTTT
CASQGQSTDTQYF
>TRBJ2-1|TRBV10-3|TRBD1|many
TGTGCCATCGCCACGGACAGGTACAATGAGCAGTTCTTC
CAIATDRYNEQFF
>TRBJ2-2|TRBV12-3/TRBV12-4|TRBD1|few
TGTGCCAGCAGGGCACAGGGGGCGAACACCGGGGAGCTGTTTTTT
CASRAQGANTGELFF
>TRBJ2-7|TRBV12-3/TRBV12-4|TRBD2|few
TGTGCCAGCAGTTTGAGGCTAGCGGGAGCCCGGCGGTACTTC
CASSLRLAGARRYF
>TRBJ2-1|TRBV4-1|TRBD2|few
TGCGCCAGCAGCCAAGAGGGAAGAGTAGCGGGAGGGAATGAGCAGTTCTTC
CASSQEGRVAGGNEQFF
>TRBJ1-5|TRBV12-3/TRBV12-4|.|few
TGTGCCAGCAGTTTATTTGCAGGGGCCAATCAGCCCCAGCATTTT
CASSLFAGANQPQHF
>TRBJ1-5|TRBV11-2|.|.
TGTGCCAGCAGTTCGGGCCTTTATAGCAATCAGCCCCAGCATTTT
CASSSGLYSNQPQHF
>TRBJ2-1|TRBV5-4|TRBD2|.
TGTGCCAGCAGCTTGTTCGCGGGAGGGAATGAGCAGTTCTTC
CASSLFAGGNEQFF
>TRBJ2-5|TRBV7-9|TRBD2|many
TGTGCCAGCAGCTTACTAGCGGGAGTTGAGACCCAGTACTTC
CASSLLAGVETQYF
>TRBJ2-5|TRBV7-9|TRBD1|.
TGTGCCAGCAGCAAAGCGGACAGGGTGTACCAAGAGACCCAGTACTTC
CASSKADRVYQETQYF
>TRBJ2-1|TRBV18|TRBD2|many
TGTGCCAGCTCACCAGCATCTCCGGGAGGAGATGAGCAGTTCTTC
CASSPASPGGDEQFF
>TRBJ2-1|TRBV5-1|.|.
TGCGCCAGCAGCGTCGGGACCAAGTACAATGAGCAGTTCTTC
CASSVGTKYNEQFF
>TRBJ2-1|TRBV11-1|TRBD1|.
TGTGCCAGCAGCTTAGCCACTGGACAGGGGGCGGTCAGGGCGGATCGGAATGAGCAGTTCTTC
CASSLATGQGAVRADRNEQFF
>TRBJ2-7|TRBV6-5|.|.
TGTGCCAGCAGTTACTCGAAGGGTGGATCCTACGAGCAGTACTTC
CASSYSKGGSYEQYF
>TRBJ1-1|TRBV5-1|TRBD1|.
TGCGCCAGCACAGCCGGGACAGTAGTAACTGAAGCTTTCTTT
CASTAGTVVTEAFF
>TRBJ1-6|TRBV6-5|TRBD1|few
TGTGCCAGCAGTTACTCAGGGGGCCCTTATAATTCACCCCTCCACTTT
CASSYSGGPYNSPLHF
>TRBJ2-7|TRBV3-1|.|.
TGTGCCAGCAGCCAACCGATCCCGGGACTGAAAACCTACGAGCAGTACTTC
CASSQPIPGLKTYEQYF
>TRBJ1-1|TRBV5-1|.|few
TGCGCCAGCAGCTTGGTTATGGGGGTGAACACTGAAGCTTTCTTT
CASSLVMGVNTEAFF
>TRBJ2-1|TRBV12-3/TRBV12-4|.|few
TGTGCCAGCTTGCCAGCGATTACTAATGAGCAGTTCTTC
CASLPAITNEQFF
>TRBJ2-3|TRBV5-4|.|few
TGTGCCAGCAGCTTGGGACCGTTCACAGATACGCAGTATTTT
CASSLGPFTDTQYF
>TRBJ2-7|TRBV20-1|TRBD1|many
TGCAGTGCTAACAGAGACAGGGGGCGCAACGAGCAGTACTTC
CSANRDRGRNEQYF
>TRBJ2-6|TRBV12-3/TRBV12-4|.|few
TGTGCCAGCAGCTCGGACTTCGTGCAAGGGGCCAACGTCCTGACTTTC
CASSSDFVQGANVLTF
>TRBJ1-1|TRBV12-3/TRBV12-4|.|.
TGTGCCAGCAGTGACAGAAACACTGAAGCTTTCTTT
CASSDRNTEAFF
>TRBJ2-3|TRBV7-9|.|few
TGTGCCAGCAGGTGGAAGGTCACAGATACGCAGTATTTT
CASRWKVTDTQYF
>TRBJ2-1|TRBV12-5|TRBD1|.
TGTGCTAGTGGTTTGGGGGACAGTTGGGTATACAATGAGCAGTTCTTC
CASGLGDSWVYNEQFF
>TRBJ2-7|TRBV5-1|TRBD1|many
TGCGCCAGCAGCCCCCGACAGGGGGCCTCCTACGAGCAGTACTTC
CASSPRQGASYEQYF
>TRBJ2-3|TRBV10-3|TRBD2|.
TGTGCCATCAGTGGGCGTAGCGGGAGGACAGATACGCAGTATTTT
CAISGRSGRTDTQYF
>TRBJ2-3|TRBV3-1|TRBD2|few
TGTGCCAGCAGCCAAGAGCGGGAGTGGTGGACAGATACGCAGTATTTT
CASSQEREWWTDTQYF
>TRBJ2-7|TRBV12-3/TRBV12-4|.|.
TGTGCCAGCAGCCCACTTAATGCCGGCGAGCAGTACTTC
CASSPLNAGEQYF
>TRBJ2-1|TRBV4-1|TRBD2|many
TGCGCCAGCAGTCCGCCGGGACTAGCGGGAGCTAATGAGCAGTTCTTC
CASSPPGLAGANEQFF
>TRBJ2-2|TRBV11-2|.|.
TGTGCCAGCAGTCCAGGACTCAAGAACACCGGGGAGCTGTTTTTT
CASSPGLKNTGELFF
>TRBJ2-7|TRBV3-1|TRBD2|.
TGTGCCAGCAGCTTTCCGGGACTAGCGGGAGGTGAGATCTCCTACGAGCAGTACTTC
CASSFPGLAGGEISYEQYF
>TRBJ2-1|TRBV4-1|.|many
TGCGCCAGCAGCCAATACAATGAGCAGTTCTTC
CASSQYNEQFF
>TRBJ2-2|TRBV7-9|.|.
TGTGCCAGCAGCCAGGACCGCTTTTGGACCGGGGAGCTGTTTTTT
CASSQDRFWTGELFF
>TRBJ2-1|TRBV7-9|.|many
TGTGCCAGCAGCTTATGGCGGCAACTCTTCTACAATGAGCAGTTCTTC
CASSLWRQLFYNEQFF
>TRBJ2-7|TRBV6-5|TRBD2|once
TGTGCCAGCAGTTCTCCGGGACTAGCCCTATACGAGCAGTACTTC
CASSSPGLALYEQYF
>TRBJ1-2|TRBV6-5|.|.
TGTGCCAGCAGTTACTCCGTCTCATCGGGAGGCTACACCTTC
CASSYSVSSGGYTF
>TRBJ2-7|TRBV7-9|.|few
TGTGCCAGCAGCTTAGGGGCCGAGCAGTACTTC
CASSLGAEQYF
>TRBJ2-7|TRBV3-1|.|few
TGTGCCAGCAGCCACCTAGGGGAGCAGTACTTC
CASSHLGEQYF
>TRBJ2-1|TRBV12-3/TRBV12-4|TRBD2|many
TGTGCCAGCGCCCTAGCGGGAAGGAGTGAGCAGTTCTTC
CASALAGRSEQFF